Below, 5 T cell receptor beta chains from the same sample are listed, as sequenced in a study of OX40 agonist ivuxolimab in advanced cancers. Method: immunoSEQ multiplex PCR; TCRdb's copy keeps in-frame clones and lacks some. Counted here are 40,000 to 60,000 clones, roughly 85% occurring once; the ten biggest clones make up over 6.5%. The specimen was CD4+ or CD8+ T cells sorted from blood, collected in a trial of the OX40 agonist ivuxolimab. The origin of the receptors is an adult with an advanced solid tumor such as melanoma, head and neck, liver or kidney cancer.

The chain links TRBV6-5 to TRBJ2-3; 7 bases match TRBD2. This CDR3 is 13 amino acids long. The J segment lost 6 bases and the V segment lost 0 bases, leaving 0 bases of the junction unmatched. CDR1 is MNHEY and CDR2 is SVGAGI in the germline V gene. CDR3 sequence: CASSYSGGDTQYF. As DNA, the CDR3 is TGTGCCAGCAGTTACTCCGGGGGGGATACGCAGTATTTT.

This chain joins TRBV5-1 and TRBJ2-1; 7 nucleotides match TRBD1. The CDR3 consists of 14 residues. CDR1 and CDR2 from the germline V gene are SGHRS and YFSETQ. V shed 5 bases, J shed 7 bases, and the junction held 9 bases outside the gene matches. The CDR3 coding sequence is TGCGCCAGCAGTTTCGGACAGGTCAGGAATGAGCAGTTCTTC. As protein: CASSFGQVRNEQFF.

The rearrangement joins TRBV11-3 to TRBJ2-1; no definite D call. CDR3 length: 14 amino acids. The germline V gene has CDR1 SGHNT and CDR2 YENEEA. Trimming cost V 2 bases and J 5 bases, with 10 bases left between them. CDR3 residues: CASSLTLRDNEQFF. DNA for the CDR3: TGTGCCAGCAGCTTAACCCTTAGGGACAATGAGCAGTTCTTC.

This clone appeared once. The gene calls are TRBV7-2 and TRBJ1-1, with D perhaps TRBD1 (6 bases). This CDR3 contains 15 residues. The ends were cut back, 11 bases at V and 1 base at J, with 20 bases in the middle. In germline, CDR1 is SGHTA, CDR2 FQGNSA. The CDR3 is CASSQGRVKNTEAFF. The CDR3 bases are TGTGCCTCCTCACAGGGACGCGTAAAGAACACTGAAGCTTTCTTT.

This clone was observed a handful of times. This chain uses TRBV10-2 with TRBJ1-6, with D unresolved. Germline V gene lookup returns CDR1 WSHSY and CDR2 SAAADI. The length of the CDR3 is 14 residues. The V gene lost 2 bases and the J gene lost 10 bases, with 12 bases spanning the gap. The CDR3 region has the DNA TGCGCCAGCAGTGAGCTCGTTGGGGAATCACCCCTCCACTTT. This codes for CASSELVGESPLHF.